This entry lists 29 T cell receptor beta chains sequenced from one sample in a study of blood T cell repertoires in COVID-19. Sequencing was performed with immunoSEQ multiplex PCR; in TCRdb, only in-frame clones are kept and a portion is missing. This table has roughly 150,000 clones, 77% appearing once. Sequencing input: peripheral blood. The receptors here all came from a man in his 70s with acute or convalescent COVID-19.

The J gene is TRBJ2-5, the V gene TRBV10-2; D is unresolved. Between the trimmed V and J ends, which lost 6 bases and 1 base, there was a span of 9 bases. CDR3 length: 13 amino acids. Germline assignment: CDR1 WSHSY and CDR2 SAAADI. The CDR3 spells CASSGGFQETQYF. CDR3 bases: TGCGCCAGCAGCGGCGGCTTCCAAGAGACCCAGTACTTC.

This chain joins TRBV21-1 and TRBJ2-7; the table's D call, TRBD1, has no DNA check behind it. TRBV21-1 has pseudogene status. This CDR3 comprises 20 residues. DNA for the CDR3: TGTGCCAGCAGCATCGCCCGGACAGGGGACCCGACTAAAACCATCTACGAGCAGTACTTC. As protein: CASSIARTGDPTKTIYEQYF.

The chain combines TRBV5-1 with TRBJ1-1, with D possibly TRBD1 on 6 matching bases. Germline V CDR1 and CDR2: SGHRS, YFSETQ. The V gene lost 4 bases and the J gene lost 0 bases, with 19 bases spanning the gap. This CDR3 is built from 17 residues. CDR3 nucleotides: TGCGCCAGCAGCCGGGGGGCATCCGGACGGATGAACACTGAAGCTTTCTTT. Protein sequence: CASSRGASGRMNTEAFF.

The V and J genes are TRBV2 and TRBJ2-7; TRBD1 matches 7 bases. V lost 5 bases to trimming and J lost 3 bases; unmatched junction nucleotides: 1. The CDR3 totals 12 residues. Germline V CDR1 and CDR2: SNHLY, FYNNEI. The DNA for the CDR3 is TGTGCCAGCAGTAGGGACAGCTACGAGCAGTACTTC. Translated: CASSRDSYEQYF.

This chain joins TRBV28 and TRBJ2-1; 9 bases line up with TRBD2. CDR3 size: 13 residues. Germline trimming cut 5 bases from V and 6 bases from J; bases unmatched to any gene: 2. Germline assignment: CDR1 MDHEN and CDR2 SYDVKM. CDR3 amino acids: CASSHSGSNEQFF. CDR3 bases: TGTGCCAGCAGTCATAGCGGGAGCAATGAGCAGTTCTTC.

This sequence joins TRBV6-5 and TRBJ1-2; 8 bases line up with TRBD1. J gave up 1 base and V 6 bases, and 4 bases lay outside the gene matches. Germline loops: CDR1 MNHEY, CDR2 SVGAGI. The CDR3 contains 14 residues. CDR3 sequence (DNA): TGTGCCAGCAGGACAGGGGTGATTAACTATGGCTACACCTTC. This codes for CASRTGVINYGYTF.

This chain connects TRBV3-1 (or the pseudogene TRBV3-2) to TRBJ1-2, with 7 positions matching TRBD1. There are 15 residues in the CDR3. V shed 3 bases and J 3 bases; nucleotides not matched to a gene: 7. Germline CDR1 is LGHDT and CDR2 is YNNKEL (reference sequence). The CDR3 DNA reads TGTGCCAGCAGCCAGGTGGGGACAGAATACTATGGCTACACCTTC. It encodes CASSQVGTEYYGYTF.

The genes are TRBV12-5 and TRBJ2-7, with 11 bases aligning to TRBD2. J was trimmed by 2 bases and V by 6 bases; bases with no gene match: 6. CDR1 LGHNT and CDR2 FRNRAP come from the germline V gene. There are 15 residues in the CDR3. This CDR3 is CASGLTSGVAYEQYF. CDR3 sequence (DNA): TGTGCTAGTGGCTTGACTAGCGGGGTAGCCTACGAGCAGTACTTC.

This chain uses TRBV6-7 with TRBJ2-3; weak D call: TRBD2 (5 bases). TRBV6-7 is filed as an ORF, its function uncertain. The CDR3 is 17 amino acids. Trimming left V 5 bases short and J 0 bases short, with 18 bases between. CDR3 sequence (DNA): TGTGCCAGCAGTGACCCCGGACTTAAATCTAGCACAGATACGCAGTATTTT. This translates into CASSDPGLKSSTDTQYF.

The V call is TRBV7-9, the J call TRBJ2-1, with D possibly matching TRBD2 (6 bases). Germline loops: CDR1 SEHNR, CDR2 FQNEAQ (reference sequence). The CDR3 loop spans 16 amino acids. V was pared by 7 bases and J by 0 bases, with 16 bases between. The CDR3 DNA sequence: TGTGCCAGCACCTTGGGTAGCGGACACTCCTACAATGAGCAGTTCTTC. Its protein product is CASTLGSGHSYNEQFF. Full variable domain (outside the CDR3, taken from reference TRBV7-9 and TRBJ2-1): DTGVSQNPRHKITKRGQNVTFRCDPISEHNRLYWYRQTLGQGPEFLTYFQNEAQLEKSRLLSDRFSAERPKGSFSTLEIQRTEQGDSAMYLCASTLGSGHSYNEQFFGPGTRLTVL.

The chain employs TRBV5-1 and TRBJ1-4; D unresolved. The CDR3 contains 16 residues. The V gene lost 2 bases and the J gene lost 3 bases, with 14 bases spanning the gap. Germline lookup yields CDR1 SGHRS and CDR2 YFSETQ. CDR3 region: CASSFGPLESNEKLFF. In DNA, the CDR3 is TGCGCCAGCAGCTTTGGGCCACTCGAATCTAATGAAAAACTGTTTTTT.

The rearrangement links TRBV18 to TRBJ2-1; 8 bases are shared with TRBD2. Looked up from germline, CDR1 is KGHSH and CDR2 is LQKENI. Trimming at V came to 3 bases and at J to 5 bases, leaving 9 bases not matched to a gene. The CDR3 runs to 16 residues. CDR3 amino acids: CASSPLTGTSNNEQFF. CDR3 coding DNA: TGTGCCAGCTCACCGCTCACGGGGACTAGTAACAATGAGCAGTTCTTC.

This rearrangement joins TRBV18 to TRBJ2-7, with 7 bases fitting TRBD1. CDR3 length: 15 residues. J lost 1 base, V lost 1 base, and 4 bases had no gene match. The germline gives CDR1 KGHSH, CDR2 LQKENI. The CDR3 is CASSPRQGSSYEQYF. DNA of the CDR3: TGTGCCAGCTCACCACGACAGGGATCTTCCTACGAGCAGTACTTC.

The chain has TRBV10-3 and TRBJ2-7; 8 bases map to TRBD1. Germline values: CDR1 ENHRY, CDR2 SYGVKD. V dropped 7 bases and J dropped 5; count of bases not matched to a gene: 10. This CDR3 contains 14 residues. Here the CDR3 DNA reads TGTGCCATCAAAATGGACAGGGCCACCGACGAGCAGTACTTC. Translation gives CAIKMDRATDEQYF.

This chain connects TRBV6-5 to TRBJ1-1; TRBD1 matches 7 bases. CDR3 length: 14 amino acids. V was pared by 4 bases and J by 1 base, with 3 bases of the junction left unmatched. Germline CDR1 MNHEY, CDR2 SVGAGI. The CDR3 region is CASSSRTGNTEAFF. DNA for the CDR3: TGTGCCAGCAGTTCCAGGACAGGGAACACTGAAGCTTTCTTT.

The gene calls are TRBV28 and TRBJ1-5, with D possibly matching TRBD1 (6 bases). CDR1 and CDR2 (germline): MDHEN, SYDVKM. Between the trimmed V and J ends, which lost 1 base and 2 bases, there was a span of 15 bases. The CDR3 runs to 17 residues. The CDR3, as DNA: TGTGCCAGCAGTTTATCTCCTCACAGGGAAGGCAATCAGCCCCAGCATTTT. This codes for CASSLSPHREGNQPQHF.

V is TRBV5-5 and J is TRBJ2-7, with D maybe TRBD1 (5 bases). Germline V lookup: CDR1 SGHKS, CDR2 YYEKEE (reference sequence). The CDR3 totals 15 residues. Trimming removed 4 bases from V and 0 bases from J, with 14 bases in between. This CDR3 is CASSRIPTGSYEQYF. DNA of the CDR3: TGTGCCAGCAGCAGAATACCCACAGGCTCCTACGAGCAGTACTTC.

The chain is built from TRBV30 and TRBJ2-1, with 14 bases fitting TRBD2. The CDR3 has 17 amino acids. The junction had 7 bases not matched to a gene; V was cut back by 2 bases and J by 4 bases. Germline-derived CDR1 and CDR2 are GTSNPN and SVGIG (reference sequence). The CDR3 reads CAWSPKTSGRAYNEQFF. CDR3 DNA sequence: TGTGCCTGGAGTCCAAAGACTAGCGGGAGGGCATACAATGAGCAGTTCTTC.

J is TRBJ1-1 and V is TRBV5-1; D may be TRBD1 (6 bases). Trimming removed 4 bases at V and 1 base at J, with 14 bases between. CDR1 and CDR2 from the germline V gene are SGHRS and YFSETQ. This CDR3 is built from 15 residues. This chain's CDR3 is CASSPLQGSNTEAFF. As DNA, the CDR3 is TGCGCCAGCAGCCCTCTACAGGGCTCGAACACTGAAGCTTTCTTT.

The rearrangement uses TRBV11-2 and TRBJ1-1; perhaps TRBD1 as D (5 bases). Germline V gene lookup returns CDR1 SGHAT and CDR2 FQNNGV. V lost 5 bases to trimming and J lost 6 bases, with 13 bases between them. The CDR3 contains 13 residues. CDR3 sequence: CASSTPRAAEAFF. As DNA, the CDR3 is TGTGCCAGCAGCACCCCCAGGGCCGCTGAAGCTTTCTTT.

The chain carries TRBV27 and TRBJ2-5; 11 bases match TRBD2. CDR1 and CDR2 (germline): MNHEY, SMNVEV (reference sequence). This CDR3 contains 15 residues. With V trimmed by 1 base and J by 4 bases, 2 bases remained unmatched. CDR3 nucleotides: TGTGCCAGCAGTTTATTTGGACTAGCGGGAGAGACCCAGTACTTC. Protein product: CASSLFGLAGETQYF.

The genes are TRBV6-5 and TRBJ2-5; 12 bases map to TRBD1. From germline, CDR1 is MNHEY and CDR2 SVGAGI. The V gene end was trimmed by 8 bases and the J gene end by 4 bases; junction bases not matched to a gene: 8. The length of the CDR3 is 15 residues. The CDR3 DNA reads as TGTGCCAGCCTAGATTGGGACAGGGGGCGAGAGACCCAGTACTTC. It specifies CASLDWDRGRETQYF.

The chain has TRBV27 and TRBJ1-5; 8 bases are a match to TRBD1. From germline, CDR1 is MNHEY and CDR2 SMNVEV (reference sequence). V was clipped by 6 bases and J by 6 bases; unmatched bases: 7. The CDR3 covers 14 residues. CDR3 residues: CASSPDRGGQPQHF. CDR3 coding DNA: TGTGCCAGCAGCCCTGACAGGGGTGGTCAGCCCCAGCATTTT.

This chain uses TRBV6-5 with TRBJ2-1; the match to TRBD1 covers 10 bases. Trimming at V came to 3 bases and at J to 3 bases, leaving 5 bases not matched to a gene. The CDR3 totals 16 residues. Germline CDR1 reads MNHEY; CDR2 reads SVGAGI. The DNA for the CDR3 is TGTGCCAGCAGTTATTCCGGGACAGGGGACTACAATGAGCAGTTCTTC. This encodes CASSYSGTGDYNEQFF.

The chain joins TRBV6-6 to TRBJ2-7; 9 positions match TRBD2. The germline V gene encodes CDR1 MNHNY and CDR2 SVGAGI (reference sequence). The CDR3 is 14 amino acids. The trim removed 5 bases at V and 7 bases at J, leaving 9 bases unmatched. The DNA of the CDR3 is TGTGCCAGCAGTACCCGAGCGGGAGGTCGAGAGCAGTACTTC. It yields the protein CASSTRAGGREQYF.

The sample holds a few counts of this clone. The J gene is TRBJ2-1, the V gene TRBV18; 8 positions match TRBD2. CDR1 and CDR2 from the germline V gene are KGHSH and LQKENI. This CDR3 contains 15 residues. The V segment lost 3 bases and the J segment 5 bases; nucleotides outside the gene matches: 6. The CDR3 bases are TGTGCCAGCTCACCGGGGCTAGCGGGTGACAATGAGCAGTTCTTC. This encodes CASSPGLAGDNEQFF. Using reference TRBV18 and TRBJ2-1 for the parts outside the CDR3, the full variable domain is NAGVMQNPRHLVRRRGQEARLRCSPMKGHSHVYWYRQLPEEGLKFMVYLQKENIIDESGMPKERFSAEFPKEGPSILRIQQVVRGDSAAYFCASSPGLAGDNEQFFGPGTRLTVL.

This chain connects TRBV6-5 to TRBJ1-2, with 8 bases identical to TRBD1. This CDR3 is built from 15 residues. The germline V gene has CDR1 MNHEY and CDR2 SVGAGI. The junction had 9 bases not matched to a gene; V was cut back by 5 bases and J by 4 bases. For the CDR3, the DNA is TGTGCCAGCAGTCGGAGGACAGGGACGAGCTATGGCTACACCTTC. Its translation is CASSRRTGTSYGYTF.

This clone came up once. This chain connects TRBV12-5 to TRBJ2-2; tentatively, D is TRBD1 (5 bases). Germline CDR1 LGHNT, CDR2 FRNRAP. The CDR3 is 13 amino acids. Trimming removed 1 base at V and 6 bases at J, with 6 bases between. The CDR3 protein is CASGLEGPGELFF. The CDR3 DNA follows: TGTGCTAGTGGTTTGGAGGGGCCCGGGGAGCTGTTTTTT.

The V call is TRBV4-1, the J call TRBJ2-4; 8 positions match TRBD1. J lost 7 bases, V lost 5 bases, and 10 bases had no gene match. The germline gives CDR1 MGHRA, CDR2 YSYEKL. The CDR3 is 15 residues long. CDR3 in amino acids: CASSVRQGPGNIQYF. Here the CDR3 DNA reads TGCGCCAGCAGCGTTCGACAGGGGCCAGGGAACATTCAGTACTTC.